This entry is about one T cell receptor (beta chain). The data derive from a study of blood T cell repertoires in COVID-19. This CDR3 is built from 16 residues. J lost 0 bases, V lost 4 bases, and 8 bases had no gene match. Germline lookup yields CDR1 MNHEY and CDR2 SVGAGI. Data came from immunoSEQ multiplex PCR; TCRdb stores just in-frame clones and leaves some out. The sample contains 650,000 to 800,000 clones, 90% of which appear only once. The sequencing input was peripheral blood. The chain is built from TRBV6-5 and TRBJ1-2; 7 bases are a match to TRBD1. The clonotype was recovered from a woman aged 18-29 years with acute or convalescent COVID-19. The CDR3, as DNA: TGTGCCAGCAGTTCCGGGACAGACCCCTCTAACTATGGCTACACCTTC. As protein: CASSSGTDPSNYGYTF.